This passage covers 22 T cell receptor beta chains from one sample sequenced in a study of identical twins. From the 5' RACE reads, TCRdb called clonotypes with MiXCR, one entry per CDR3 protein. This sample has 600,000 to 800,000 distinct CDR3 sequences, with approximately 22% found just once. These data also formed part of another study, on T cells expressing NK-cell markers.

The material sequenced was PBMCs. These receptors all come from a woman aged 18-35 years in good health.

Ten or more counts support this clonotype. The J gene is TRBJ2-1, the V gene TRBV6-2 or TRBV6-3; unclear D gene. Germline lookup yields CDR1 MNHEY and CDR2 SVGEGT. V lost 2 bases to trimming and J lost 10 bases, with 15 bases between them. The CDR3 totals 14 residues. Written as DNA, the CDR3 is TGTGCCAGCAGTTACGACGCCCGCTCATGGGAGCAGTTCTTC. Its translation: CASSYDARSWEQFF.

This clonotype came up a few times. This chain connects TRBV20-1 to TRBJ2-1; 7 bases align to TRBD2. V lost 0 bases to trimming and J lost 6 bases; unmatched junction nucleotides: 8. Per germline, CDR1 DFQATT and CDR2 SNEGSKA (reference sequence). CDR3 length: 15 residues. CDR3 sequence: CSARDRRGGGNEQFF. DNA for the CDR3: TGCAGTGCTAGAGATAGGAGAGGCGGGGGCAATGAGCAGTTCTTC.

CDR3 region: CASISPASGTGELFF. The CDR3 region has the DNA TGTGCCAGCATCAGTCCAGCTTCAGGCACCGGGGAGCTGTTTTTT. This chain links TRBV27 with TRBJ2-2; no clear D. The V end lost 7 bases, the J end lost 4 bases, and 16 bases lay between the germline ends. Germline V lookup: CDR1 MNHEY, CDR2 SMNVEV (reference sequence). The CDR3 runs to 15 residues.

This chain links TRBV20-1 with TRBJ1-6, with D uncertain. Germline-derived CDR1 and CDR2 are DFQATT and SNEGSKA (reference sequence). With 3 bases removed from V and 12 bases from J, the gap between germline ends came to 15 bases. The CDR3 length is 13 residues. The CDR3 sequence is CSASFSFGEPLHF. In nucleotides, the CDR3 is TGCAGTGCTAGTTTTTCGTTCGGAGAACCCCTCCACTTT.

This clonotype appeared a few times. The genes are TRBV5-1 and TRBJ2-1; TRBD2 might be the D (6 bases). Trimming took off 3 bases at V and 9 bases at J, with 13 bases between the two ends. Germline CDR1 SGHRS, CDR2 YFSETQ. This CDR3 spans 13 amino acids. The CDR3 loop reads CASSSRDSREQFF. The CDR3 DNA reads TGCGCCAGCAGCTCGCGGGACTCCCGTGAGCAGTTCTTC.

This clonotype showed up many times. CDR3 sequence: CASSPYYATNEKLFF. The CDR3 nucleotides read TGTGCCAGCAGTCCGTATTACGCAACTAATGAAAAACTGTTTTTT. The chain carries TRBV27 and TRBJ1-4, with D hard to call. The CDR3 consists of 15 residues. Germline-derived CDR1 and CDR2 are MNHEY and SMNVEV (reference sequence). With 5 bases removed from V and 0 bases from J, the gap between germline ends came to 10 bases.

This clonotype was observed a handful of times. This sequence joins TRBV6-1 and TRBJ1-1; D call uncertain. The CDR3 covers 15 residues. Germline assignment: CDR1 MNHNS and CDR2 SASEGT. Trimming removed 6 bases from V and 0 bases from J, with 14 bases in between. In nucleotides, the CDR3 is TGTGCCAGCAGCGACACCCCGGATATGAACACTGAAGCTTTCTTT. Encoded protein: CASSDTPDMNTEAFF.

This clonotype was observed a single time. The V gene is TRBV11-2, the J gene TRBJ2-5; either TRBD1 or TRBD2 may fit D (5 bases each). This CDR3 spans 12 amino acids. Per the germline V gene, CDR1 is SGHAT and CDR2 is FQNNGV. The ends were cut back, 5 bases at V and 9 bases at J, with 13 bases in the middle. The CDR3 bases are TGTGCCAGCAGCGCAAACCTGGGGGCCCAGTACTTC. As protein: CASSANLGAQYF.

The gene calls are TRBV20-1 and TRBJ2-3; tentative D call: TRBD2 (6 bases). The CDR3 runs to 16 residues. Trimming left V 0 bases short and J 4 bases short, with 17 bases between. Germline V gene data show CDR1 as DFQATT and CDR2 as SNEGSKA (reference sequence). The DNA of the CDR3 is TGCAGTGCTAGAGATCTGGAGGGAGGATGGTCAGATACGCAGTATTTT. Translated, it gives CSARDLEGGWSDTQYF.

This clonotype occurred many times. DNA for the CDR3: TGCGCCAGCAGCTTGGACGAGGGGGCAGGAACGCCCCTCCTTAGAGGCTACACCTTC. This encodes CASSLDEGAGTPLLRGYTF. The J gene is TRBJ1-2, the V gene TRBV5-1; 7 bases agree with TRBD1. CDR3 length: 19 residues. Losses at the gene ends were 0 bases for V and 8 bases for J; bases not matched to a gene: 22. Germline V lookup: CDR1 SGHRS, CDR2 YFSETQ.

This clonotype has a count of ten or more. The chain has TRBV20-1 and TRBJ1-2, with D hard to call. Trimming removed 4 bases from V and 2 bases from J, with 14 bases in between. Germline assignment: CDR1 DFQATT and CDR2 SNEGSKA (reference sequence). CDR3 size: 14 residues. For the CDR3, the DNA is TGCAGTGCTACAACCCTTGACGAGAACTATGGCTACACCTTC. This sequence encodes CSATTLDENYGYTF.

This clonotype was seen ten or more times. The rearrangement links TRBV10-3 to TRBJ2-3; possibly TRBD1 for D (6 bases). The V gene's germline CDR1 is ENHRY and CDR2 SYGVKD. Deletions cut 11 bases from V and 3 bases from J, with 15 bases between. The CDR3 contains 13 residues. The chain's CDR3 is CASPRGWTDTQYF. CDR3 coding DNA: TGTGCCTCCCCCAGGGGTTGGACAGATACGCAGTATTTT.

Comments on this clonotype: An end of the junction differs from the germline gene, which may be a read error. This chain uses TRBV27 with TRBJ2-7; D may be TRBD2 (5 bases). Germline V gene sequence: CDR1 MNHEY, CDR2 SMNVEV (reference sequence). The CDR3 runs to 16 residues. This CDR3 is CASSPTSRTDLRPVIF. The CDR3 DNA follows: TGTGCCAGCAGTCCGACCTCACGGACTGACCTTCGCCCGGTAATCTTC.

This clonotype was detected many times. J is TRBJ2-1 and V is TRBV20-1; the D is unclear. Germline loops: CDR1 DFQATT, CDR2 SNEGSKA (reference sequence). The V end lost 0 bases, the J end lost 10 bases, and 7 bases lay between the germline ends. The CDR3 loop spans 11 amino acids. CDR3 bases: TGCAGTGCTAGAGATGGGCCCGAGCAGTTCTTC. Its translation: CSARDGPEQFF.

This clonotype has at least ten counts. The rearrangement joins TRBV4-2 to TRBJ2-3, with TRBD1 as a possible D gene (6 bases). The ends were cut back, 0 bases at V and 3 bases at J, with 16 bases in the middle. This CDR3 has 17 amino acids. The germline V gene has CDR1 LGHNA and CDR2 YNFKEQ. CDR3: CASSQDGQGWGTDTQYF. CDR3 DNA: TGTGCCAGCAGCCAAGATGGCCAGGGGTGGGGGACAGATACGCAGTATTTT.

The V gene is TRBV11-2, the J gene TRBJ2-7, with TRBD1 as a possible D gene (6 bases). The CDR3 runs to 14 residues. Germline CDR1 is SGHAT and CDR2 is FQNNGV. The germline V and J ends were trimmed by 3 bases and 2 bases, with 11 bases remaining between them. Here the CDR3 DNA reads TGTGCCAGCAGCTTCAGGGGAAGTGCCTACGAGCAGTACTTC. Its protein is CASSFRGSAYEQYF.

This clonotype was counted at least ten times. The rearrangement links TRBV20-1 to TRBJ2-7, with 7 bases identical to TRBD2. Trimming took 5 bases from V and 4 from J; bases not matched to a gene: 11. This CDR3 has 14 amino acids. Germline V lookup: CDR1 DFQATT, CDR2 SNEGSKA (reference sequence). CDR3 nucleotides: TGCAGTGCTCGAAAAGGGGCGGGAGTATACGAGCAGTACTTC. Protein sequence: CSARKGAGVYEQYF.

The chain employs TRBV4-3 and TRBJ2-7; 9 positions match TRBD2. The CDR3 sequence is 15 residues long. V lost 1 base to trimming and J lost 2 bases; unmatched junction nucleotides: 3. Germline CDR1 and CDR2: LGHNA and YSLEER. This CDR3 is CASSQGRLAAYEQYF. The DNA for the CDR3 is TGCGCCAGCAGCCAAGGAAGACTAGCGGCCTACGAGCAGTACTTC.

The chain uses TRBV3-1 and TRBJ1-5, with D uncertain. This CDR3 has 14 residues. V dropped 1 base and J dropped 5 bases, with 9 bases sitting between them. The germline gives CDR1 LGHDT, CDR2 YNNKEL (reference sequence). CDR3 protein: CASSQVRADQPQHF. The CDR3 DNA reads TGTGCCAGCAGCCAAGTCCGGGCGGATCAGCCCCAGCATTTT.

V usage is TRBV6-5 and J usage is TRBJ2-7, with 7 bases lining up with TRBD1. Germline CDR1 reads MNHEY; CDR2 reads SVGAGI. CDR3 size: 15 residues. Trimming removed 2 bases from V and 2 bases from J; junction bases left unmatched: 6. CDR3 bases: TGTGCCAGCAGTTACAATTTCAGGGGGACCTACGAGCAGTACTTC. Translation: CASSYNFRGTYEQYF.

This clonotype has more than one count but fewer than ten. The chain has TRBV20-1 and TRBJ2-7; D is unresolved. The CDR3 length is 12 residues. The ends were cut back, 0 bases at V and 3 bases at J, with 6 bases in the middle. The V gene's germline CDR1 is DFQATT and CDR2 SNEGSKA (reference sequence). In DNA form, the CDR3 reads TGCAGTGCTAGAGACGCAGACTACGAGCAGTACTTC. Its protein product is CSARDADYEQYF.

The chain joins TRBV12-3 or TRBV12-4 to TRBJ2-7; D tentatively fits TRBD1 or TRBD2 (5 bases each). V lost 6 bases, J lost 0 bases, and 12 bases lay in between. This CDR3 region has 14 residues. CDR3 sequence reads: CASRVGTDSYEQYF. As DNA, the CDR3 is TGTGCCAGCAGGGTGGGGACGGACTCCTACGAGCAGTACTTC.